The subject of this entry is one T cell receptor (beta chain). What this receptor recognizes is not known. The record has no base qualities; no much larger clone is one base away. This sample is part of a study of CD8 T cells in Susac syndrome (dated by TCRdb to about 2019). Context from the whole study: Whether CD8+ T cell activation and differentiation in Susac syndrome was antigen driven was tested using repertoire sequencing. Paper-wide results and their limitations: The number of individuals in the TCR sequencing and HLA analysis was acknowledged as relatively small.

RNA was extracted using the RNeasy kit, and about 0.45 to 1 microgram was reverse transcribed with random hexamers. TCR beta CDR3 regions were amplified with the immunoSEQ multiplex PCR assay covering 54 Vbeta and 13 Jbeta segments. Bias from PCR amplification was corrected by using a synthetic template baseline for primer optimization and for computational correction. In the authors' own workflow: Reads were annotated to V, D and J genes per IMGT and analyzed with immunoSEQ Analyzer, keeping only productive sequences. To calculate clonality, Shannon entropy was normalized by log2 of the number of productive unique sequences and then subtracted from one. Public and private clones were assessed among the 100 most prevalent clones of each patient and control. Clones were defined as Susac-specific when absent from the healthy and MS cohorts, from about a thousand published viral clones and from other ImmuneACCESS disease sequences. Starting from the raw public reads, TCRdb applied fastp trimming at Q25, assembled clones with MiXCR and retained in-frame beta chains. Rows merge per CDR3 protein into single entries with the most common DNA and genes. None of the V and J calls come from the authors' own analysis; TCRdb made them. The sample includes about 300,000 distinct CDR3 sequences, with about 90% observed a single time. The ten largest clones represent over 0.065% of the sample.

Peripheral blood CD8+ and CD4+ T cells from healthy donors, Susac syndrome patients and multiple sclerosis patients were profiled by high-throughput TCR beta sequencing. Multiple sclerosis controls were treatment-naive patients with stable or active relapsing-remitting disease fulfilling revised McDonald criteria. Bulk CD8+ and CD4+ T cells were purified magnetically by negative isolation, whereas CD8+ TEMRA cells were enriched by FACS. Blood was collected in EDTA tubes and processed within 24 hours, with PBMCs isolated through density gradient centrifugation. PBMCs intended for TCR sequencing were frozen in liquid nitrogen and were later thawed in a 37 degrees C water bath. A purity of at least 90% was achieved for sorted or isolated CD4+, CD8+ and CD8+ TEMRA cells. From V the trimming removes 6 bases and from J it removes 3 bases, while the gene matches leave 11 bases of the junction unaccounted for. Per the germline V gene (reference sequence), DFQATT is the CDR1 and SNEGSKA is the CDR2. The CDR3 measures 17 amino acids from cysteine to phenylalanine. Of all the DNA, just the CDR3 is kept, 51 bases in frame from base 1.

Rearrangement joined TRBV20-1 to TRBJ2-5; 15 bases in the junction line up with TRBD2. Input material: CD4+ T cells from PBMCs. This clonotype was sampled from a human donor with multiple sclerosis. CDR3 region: CSAPGLAGGPGKETQYF. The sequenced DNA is TGCAGTGCCCCCGGACTAGCGGGAGGGCCGGGAAAAGAGACCCAGTACTTC.